The 4 T cell receptor beta chains listed next were all sequenced from one sample in a study of T cell repertoires in ileal Crohn's disease. Repertoires were generated with immunoSEQ multiplex PCR, while TCRdb's copy carries only in-frame clones and drops some. The sample holds roughly 5,300 clones; about 83% are singletons and the top ten take approximately 30%. The time point is: neoterminal ileum biopsy at postoperative endoscopy, about 6 months after surgery. The source material was ileal tissue. The receptors shown here come from an adult with Crohn's disease.

This sequence joins TRBV10-3 and TRBJ1-2; 8 bases fit TRBD1. CDR1 ENHRY and CDR2 SYGVKD come from the germline V gene. This CDR3 has 13 residues. V dropped 4 bases and J dropped 8; count of bases not matched to a gene: 6. CDR3 protein: CAISVSDRDGYTF. The CDR3 DNA reads as TGTGCCATCAGTGTCTCGGACAGGGACGGCTACACCTTC.

This sequence joins TRBV29-1 and TRBJ1-3; D unresolved. Between the trimmed V and J ends, which lost 6 bases and 4 bases, there was a span of 13 bases. Per germline, CDR1 SQVTM and CDR2 ANQGSEA. The CDR3 runs 13 residues. CDR3 sequence: CSVFVDSGNTIYF. The DNA for the CDR3 is TGCAGCGTCTTTGTGGATTCCGGAAACACCATATATTTT.

This chain connects TRBV2 to TRBJ2-1; TRBD2 matches at 7 bases. The germline gives CDR1 SNHLY, CDR2 FYNNEI. The CDR3 is made up of 15 amino acids. Unmatched junction bases numbered 2, after V lost 3 bases and J lost 0 bases. CDR3 protein: CASSDGGSSYNEQFF. The CDR3 bases are TGTGCCAGCAGTGATGGCGGGAGCTCCTACAATGAGCAGTTCTTC.

V gene TRBV5-6 combines with J gene TRBJ2-3; D remains ambiguous. V was shortened by 3 bases and J by 2 bases, with 13 bases between the two germline ends. Germline V gene data show CDR1 as SGHDT and CDR2 as YYEEEE. This CDR3 has 15 amino acids. CDR3 sequence: CASSSRSRHTDTQYF. CDR3 coding DNA: TGTGCCAGCAGCTCACGTTCCCGGCACACAGATACGCAGTATTTT.